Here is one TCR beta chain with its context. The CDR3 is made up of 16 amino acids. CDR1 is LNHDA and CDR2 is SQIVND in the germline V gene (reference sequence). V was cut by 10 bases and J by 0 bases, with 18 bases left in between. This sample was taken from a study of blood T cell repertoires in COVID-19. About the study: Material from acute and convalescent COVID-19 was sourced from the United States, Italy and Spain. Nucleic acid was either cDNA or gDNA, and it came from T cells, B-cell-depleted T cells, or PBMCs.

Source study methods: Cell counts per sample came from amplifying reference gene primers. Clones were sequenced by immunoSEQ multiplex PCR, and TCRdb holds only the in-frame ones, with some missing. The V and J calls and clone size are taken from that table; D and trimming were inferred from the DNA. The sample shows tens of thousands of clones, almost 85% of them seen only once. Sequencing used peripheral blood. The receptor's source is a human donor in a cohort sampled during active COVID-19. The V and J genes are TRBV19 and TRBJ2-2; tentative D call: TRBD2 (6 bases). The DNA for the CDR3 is TGTGCCACCCATCGCGGTGCGGGATCGAACACCGGGGAGCTGTTTTTT. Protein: CATHRGAGSNTGELFF.